This TCR beta chain emerged from a study of shared clonotypes between healthy human individuals. Study-wide context: Three plates each covered CD4 naive and memory; CD8 naive two, CD8 memory one. The study's findings and limits: What limited the represented genetic and exposure-history diversity was the small number of donors. In a handful of donors, around 4.5% of naive CD4 clonotypes appeared in common.

The CDR3 has 13 residues. The germline gives CDR1 GTSNPN, CDR2 SVGIG (reference sequence). The V gene lost 0 bases and the J gene lost 5 bases, with 11 bases spanning the gap. Clones were read by immunoSEQ multiplex PCR, and TCRdb kept only the in-frame ones, dropping some. The sample consists of some 2,100,000 clones, 90% to 97% of them appearing once. Notes on this clone: Its target is not known.

This TCR derives from a man between 18 and 29 years old in good health. The sample comprised naive CD4+ T cells sorted from blood. As to subset: CD45RA+ positively selected. The chain employs TRBV30 and TRBJ2-7, with no clear D. The DNA of the CDR3 is TGTGCCTGGAGTGTCAAATTTGACGACGAGCAGTACTTC. Its protein product is CAWSVKFDDEQYF.